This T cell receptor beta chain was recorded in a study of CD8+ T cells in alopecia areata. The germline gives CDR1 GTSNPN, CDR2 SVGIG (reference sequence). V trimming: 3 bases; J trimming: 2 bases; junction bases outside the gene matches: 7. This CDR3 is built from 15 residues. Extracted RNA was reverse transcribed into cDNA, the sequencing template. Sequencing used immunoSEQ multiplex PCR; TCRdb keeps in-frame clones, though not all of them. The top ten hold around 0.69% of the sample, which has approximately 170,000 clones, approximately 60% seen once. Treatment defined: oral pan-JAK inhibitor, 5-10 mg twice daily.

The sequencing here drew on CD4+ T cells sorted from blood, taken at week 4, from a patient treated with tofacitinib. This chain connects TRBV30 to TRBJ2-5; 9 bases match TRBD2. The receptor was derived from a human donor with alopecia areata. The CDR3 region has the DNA TGTGCCTGGAGGCGACGCGGGAGGGCTCAAGAGACCCAGTACTTC. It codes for CAWRRRGRAQETQYF.